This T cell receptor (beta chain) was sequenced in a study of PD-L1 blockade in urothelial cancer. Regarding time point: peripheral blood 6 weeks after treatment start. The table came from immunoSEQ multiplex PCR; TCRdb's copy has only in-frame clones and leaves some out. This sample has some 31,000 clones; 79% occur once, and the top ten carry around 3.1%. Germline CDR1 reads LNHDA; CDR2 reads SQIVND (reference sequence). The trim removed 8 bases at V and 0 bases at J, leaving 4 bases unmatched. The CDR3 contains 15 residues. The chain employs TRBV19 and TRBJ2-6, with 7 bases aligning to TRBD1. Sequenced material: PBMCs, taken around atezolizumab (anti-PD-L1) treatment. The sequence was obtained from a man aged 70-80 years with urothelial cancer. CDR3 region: CASARDSSGANVLTF. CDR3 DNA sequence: TGTGCCAGTGCCAGGGACAGCTCTGGGGCCAACGTCCTGACTTTC. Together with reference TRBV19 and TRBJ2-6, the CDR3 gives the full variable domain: DGGITQSPKYLFRKEGQNVTLSCEQNLNHDAMYWYRQDPGQGLRLIYYSQIVNDFQKGDIAEGYSVSREKKESFPLTVTSAQKNPTAFYLCASARDSSGANVLTFGAGSRLTVL.